One sample yielded the 10 T cell receptor beta chains listed below, sequenced in a study of T cells in Graves' hyperthyroidism and ophthalmopathy. What was amplified from RNA transcripts were TCR beta CDR3 regions. First-round RT-PCR with HTBI primers amplified the TCR CDR3 region. TCRdb reprocessed the multiplex PCR reads via MiXCR and lists one record per CDR3 protein. The table records around 690,000 distinct CDR3 sequences, roughly 17% of them present only once. What was sequenced was blood. The receptors stem from a man aged 45-60 years with Graves' hyperthyroidism.

This clonotype appeared many times. The rearrangement links TRBV7-9 to TRBJ2-2; 9 bases map to TRBD1. This CDR3 is built from 14 residues. V shed 5 bases, J shed 5 bases, and the junction held 3 bases outside the gene matches. Looked up from germline, CDR1 is SEHNR and CDR2 is FQNEAQ (reference sequence). For the CDR3, the DNA is TGTGCCAGCAGCAGTGGACAGGGGACCGGGGAGCTGTTTTTT. It yields the protein CASSSGQGTGELFF.

There are many counts of this clonotype. This chain connects TRBV11-2 to TRBJ2-1; no clear D gene. Between the trimmed V and J ends, which lost 2 bases and 7 bases, there was a span of 6 bases. Per the germline V gene, CDR1 is SGHAT and CDR2 is FQNNGV. This CDR3 contains 12 residues. The CDR3 nucleotides read TGTGCCAGCAGCTTACAGAAAAATGAGCAGTTCTTC. This codes for CASSLQKNEQFF.

This clonotype was seen ten or more times. The chain recombines TRBV10-3 with TRBJ1-3, with 7 positions matching TRBD1. V gave up 2 bases and J gave up 4 bases; unmatched junction bases: 5. CDR3 size: 15 residues. CDR1 ENHRY and CDR2 SYGVKD come from the germline V gene. DNA of the CDR3: TGTGCCATCAGTGAGGAGGGGGCGCACGGAAACACCATATATTTT. It specifies CAISEEGAHGNTIYF.

The V gene is TRBV5-5, the J gene TRBJ2-3; D gene uncertain. Looked up from germline, CDR1 is SGHKS and CDR2 is YYEKEE (reference sequence). The CDR3 is 15 residues long. Trimming stripped 4 bases from V and 1 base from J, with 13 bases between. The CDR3 protein is CASSPRPVGTDTQYF. The CDR3 DNA is TGTGCCAGCAGCCCCCGACCAGTGGGCACAGATACGCAGTATTTT.

In its sample, this clonotype was seen many times. The chain recombines TRBV28 with TRBJ2-7; D possibly corresponds to TRBD1 (6 bases). Germline CDR1 is MDHEN and CDR2 is SYDVKM. V gave up 2 bases and J gave up 1 base, with 9 bases separating them. This CDR3 has 14 residues. This CDR3 is CASSLLQGSYEQYF. For the CDR3, the DNA is TGTGCCAGCAGTTTACTACAGGGTTCCTACGAGCAGTACTTC.

This clonotype was picked up many times. The chain links TRBV7-2 to TRBJ2-1, with TRBD1 matching 7 bases. CDR1 is SGHTA, CDR2 FQGNSA, per germline. With 2 bases clipped from V and 3 bases from J, the junction kept 4 bases outside the gene matches. CDR3 length: 15 residues. CDR3 nucleotides: TGTGCCAGCAGCTTATCTGGGACAGACTACAATGAGCAGTTCTTC. Protein product: CASSLSGTDYNEQFF.

For this clonotype: Germline and junction disagree at one end, which may indicate a read error. This CDR3 reads CASSQDLGVEAFF. The CDR3, as DNA: TGCGCCAGCAGCCAAGACCTTGGGGTAGAAGCTTTCTTT. The chain links TRBV5-4 to TRBJ1-1; D call uncertain. Germline V CDR1 and CDR2: SGHNT, YYREEE (reference sequence). The CDR3 covers 13 residues.

Only a few counts were recorded for this clonotype. The chain employs TRBV29-1 and TRBJ2-1; tentatively, D is TRBD1 (5 bases). V gave up 3 bases and J gave up 2 bases, with 14 bases separating them. The CDR3 loop spans 15 amino acids. CDR1 and CDR2 (germline): SQVTM, ANQGSEA. For the CDR3, the DNA is TGCAGCGTTGAGAAAAGCAGGGATACCTACAATGAGCAGTTCTTC. Its translation is CSVEKSRDTYNEQFF.

As to this clonotype: The junction departs from germline at one end; a sequencing error may be responsible. The V gene is TRBV9, the J gene TRBJ1-3; D unclear. In germline, CDR1 is SGDLS, CDR2 YYNGEE. CDR3 length: 14 residues. The CDR3 reads CASRVGFSGNTIYF. The CDR3, as DNA: TGTGCCAGCAGAGTAGGCTTCTCTGGAAACACCATATATTTT. Variable domain in full (rest from reference TRBV9 and TRBJ1-3): DSGVTQTPKHLITATGQRVTLRCSPRSGDLSVYWYQQSLDQGLQFLIQYYNGEERAKGNILERFSAQQFPDLHSELNLSSLELGDSALYFCASRVGFSGNTIYFGEGSWLTVV.

This clonotype has just a few counts. This chain uses TRBV10-1 with TRBJ2-3, with a tentative D call TRBD1 (5 bases). The CDR3 length is 14 residues. The germline CDR1 and CDR2 sequences are WNHNN and SYGVQD (reference sequence). Trimming took off 4 bases at V and 6 bases at J, with 14 bases between the two ends. The CDR3 reads CASSVIGAGDTQYF. CDR3 nucleotide sequence: TGCGCCAGCAGTGTAATTGGGGCAGGGGATACGCAGTATTTT.